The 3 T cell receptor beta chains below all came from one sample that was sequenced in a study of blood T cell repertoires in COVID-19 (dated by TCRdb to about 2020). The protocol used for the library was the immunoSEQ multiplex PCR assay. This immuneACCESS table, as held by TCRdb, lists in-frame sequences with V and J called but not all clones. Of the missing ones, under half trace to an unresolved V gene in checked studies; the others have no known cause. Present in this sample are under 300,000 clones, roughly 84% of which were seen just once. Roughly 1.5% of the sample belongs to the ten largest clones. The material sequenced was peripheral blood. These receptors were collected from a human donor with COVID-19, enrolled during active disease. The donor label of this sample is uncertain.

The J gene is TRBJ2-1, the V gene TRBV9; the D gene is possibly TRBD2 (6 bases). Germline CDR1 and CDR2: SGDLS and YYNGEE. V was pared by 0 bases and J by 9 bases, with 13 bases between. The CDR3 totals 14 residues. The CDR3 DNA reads TGTGCCAGCAGCGTAGAATACGGGGGACGTGAGCAGTTCTTC. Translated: CASSVEYGGREQFF.

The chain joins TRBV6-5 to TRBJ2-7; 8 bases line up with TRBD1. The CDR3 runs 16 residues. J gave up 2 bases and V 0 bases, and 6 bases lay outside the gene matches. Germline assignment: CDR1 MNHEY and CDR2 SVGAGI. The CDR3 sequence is CASSYSSSGGPYEQYF. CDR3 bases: TGTGCCAGCAGTTACTCGAGTTCAGGGGGCCCCTACGAGCAGTACTTC.

In DNA, the CDR3 is TGTGCCTGGAGTGTAGCTCCGTATGGCTACACCTTC. Protein: CAWSVAPYGYTF. The chain recombines TRBV30 with TRBJ1-2; D is uncertain. Trimming shortened V by 0 bases and J by 5 bases, and 7 bases separated the two germline ends. The CDR3 sequence is 12 residues long. Germline values: CDR1 GTSNPN, CDR2 SVGIG (reference sequence). Supplemented by reference TRBV30 and TRBJ1-2, the full variable domain reads SQTIHQWPATLVQPVGSPLSLECTVEGTSNPNLYWYRQAAGRGLQLLFYSVGIGQISSEVPQNLSASRPQDRQFILSSKKLLLSDSGFYLCAWSVAPYGYTFGSGTRLTVV.